The entry below gives a single TCR beta chain sequence along with its context. No antigen is known for it. In germline, CDR1 is SGHRS, CDR2 YFSETQ. The CDR3 length is 15 residues. The V gene lost 4 bases and the J gene lost 4 bases, with 16 bases spanning the gap. TCRdb reprocessed the RT-PCR reads with MiXCR, giving one entry per CDR3 protein. Among around 520,000 distinct CDR3 sequences, less than 30% were seen once, and the ten largest hold 1.9%. These data belong to a study of response to subunit inactivated influenza vaccine. General observations from the study: There was a suggestion from the authors that each seasonal influenza vaccination recruits few new T cells.

This chain joins TRBV5-1 and TRBJ2-3; D not resolved. The sample here was CD4+ T cells sorted from PBMCs, taken 4 to 6 days after vaccination. The TCR was taken from a man aged 50 or older who received an inactivated influenza vaccine. The CDR3 DNA reads TGCGCCAGCAGCCCCCCAGACTTTCTTCCAGATACGCAGTATTTT. Its translation is CASSPPDFLPDTQYF.